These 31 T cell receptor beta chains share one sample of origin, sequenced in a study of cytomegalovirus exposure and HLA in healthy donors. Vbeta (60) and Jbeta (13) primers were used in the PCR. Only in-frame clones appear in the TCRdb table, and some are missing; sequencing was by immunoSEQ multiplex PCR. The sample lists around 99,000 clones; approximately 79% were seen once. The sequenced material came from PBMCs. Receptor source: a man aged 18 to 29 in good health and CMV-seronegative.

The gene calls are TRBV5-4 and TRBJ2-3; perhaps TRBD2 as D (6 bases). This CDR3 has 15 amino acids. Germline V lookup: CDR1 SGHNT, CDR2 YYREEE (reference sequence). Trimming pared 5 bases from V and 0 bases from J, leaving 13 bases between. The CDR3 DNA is TGTGCCAGCAGTCTAGTAGCGGCCAGCACAGATACGCAGTATTTT. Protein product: CASSLVAASTDTQYF.

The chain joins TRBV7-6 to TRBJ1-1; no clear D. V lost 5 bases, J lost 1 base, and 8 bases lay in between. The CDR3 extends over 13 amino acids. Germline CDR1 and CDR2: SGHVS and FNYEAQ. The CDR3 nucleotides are TGTGCCAGCAGCCTCGGGGAGAACACTGAAGCTTTCTTT. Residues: CASSLGENTEAFF. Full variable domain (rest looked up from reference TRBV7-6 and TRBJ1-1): GAGVSQSPRYKVTKRGQDVALRCDPISGHVSLYWYRQALGQGPEFLTYFNYEAQQDKSGLPNDRFSAERPEGSISTLTIQRTEQRDSAMYRCASSLGENTEAFFGQGTRLTVV.

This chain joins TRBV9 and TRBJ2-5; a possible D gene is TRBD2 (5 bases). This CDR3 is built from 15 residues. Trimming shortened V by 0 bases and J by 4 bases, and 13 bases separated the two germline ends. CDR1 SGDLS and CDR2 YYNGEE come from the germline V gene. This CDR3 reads CASSVDQREVETQYF. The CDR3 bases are TGTGCCAGCAGCGTAGACCAACGGGAAGTAGAGACCCAGTACTTC.

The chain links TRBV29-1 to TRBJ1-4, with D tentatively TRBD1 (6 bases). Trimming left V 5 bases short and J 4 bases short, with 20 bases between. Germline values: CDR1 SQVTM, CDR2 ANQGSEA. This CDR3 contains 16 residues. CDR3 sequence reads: CSVTVGDRRRNEKLFF. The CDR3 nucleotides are TGCAGCGTTACGGTCGGCGACAGGCGACGTAATGAAAAACTGTTTTTT. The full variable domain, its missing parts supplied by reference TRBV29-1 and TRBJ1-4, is SAVISQKPSRDICQRGTSLTIQCQVDSQVTMMFWYRQQPGQSLTLIATANQGSEATYESGFVIDKFPISRPNLTFSTLTVSNMSPEDSSIYLCSVTVGDRRRNEKLFFGSGTQLSVL.

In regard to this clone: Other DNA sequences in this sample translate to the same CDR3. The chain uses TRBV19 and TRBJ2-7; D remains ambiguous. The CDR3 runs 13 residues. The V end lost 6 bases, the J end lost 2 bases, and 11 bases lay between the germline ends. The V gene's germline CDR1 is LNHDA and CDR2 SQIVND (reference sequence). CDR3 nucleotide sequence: TGTGCCAGTAGCCCGACTGGAACCTACGAGCAGTACTTC. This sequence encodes CASSPTGTYEQYF.

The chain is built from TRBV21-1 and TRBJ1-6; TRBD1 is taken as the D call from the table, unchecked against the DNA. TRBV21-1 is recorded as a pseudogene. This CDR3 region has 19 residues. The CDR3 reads CASSPRDRGQLGYNSPLHF. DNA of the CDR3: TGTGCCAGCAGCCCCCGGGACAGGGGGCAATTAGGCTATAATTCACCCCTCCACTTT.

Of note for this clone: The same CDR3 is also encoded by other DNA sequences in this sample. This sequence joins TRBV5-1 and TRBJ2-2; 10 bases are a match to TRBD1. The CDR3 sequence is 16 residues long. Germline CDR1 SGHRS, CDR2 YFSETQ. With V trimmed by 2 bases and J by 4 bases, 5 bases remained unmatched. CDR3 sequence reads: CASSLDRGLSTGELFF. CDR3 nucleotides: TGCGCCAGCAGCTTAGACAGGGGGCTTAGCACCGGGGAGCTGTTTTTT.

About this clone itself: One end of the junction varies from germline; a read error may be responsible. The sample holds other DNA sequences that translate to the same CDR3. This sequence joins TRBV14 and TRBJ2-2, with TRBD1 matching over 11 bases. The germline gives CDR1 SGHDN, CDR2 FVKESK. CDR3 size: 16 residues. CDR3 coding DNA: TGTGCCAGCAGCCTACGGACAGGGGGCGGTTCCGGGGAGCTGTTTTTC. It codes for CASSLRTGGGSGELFF.

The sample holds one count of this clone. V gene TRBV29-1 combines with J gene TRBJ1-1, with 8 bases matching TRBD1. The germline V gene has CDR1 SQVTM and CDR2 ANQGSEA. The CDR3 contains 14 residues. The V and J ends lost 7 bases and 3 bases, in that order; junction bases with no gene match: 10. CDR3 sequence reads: CSALTGAWDTEAFF. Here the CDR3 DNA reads TGCAGCGCACTGACAGGGGCTTGGGACACTGAAGCTTTCTTT.

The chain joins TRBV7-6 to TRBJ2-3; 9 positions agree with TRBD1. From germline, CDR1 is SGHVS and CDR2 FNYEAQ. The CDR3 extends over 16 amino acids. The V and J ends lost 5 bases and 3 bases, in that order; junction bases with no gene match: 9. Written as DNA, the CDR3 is TGTGCCAGCAGCGCGAGACAGGGGGGAAGGACAGATACGCAGTATTTT. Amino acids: CASSARQGGRTDTQYF.

CDR3 sequence (DNA): TGTGCCAGCAGTCTCGAGGGGGCCTATAATGAAAAACTGTTTTTT. It translates to CASSLEGAYNEKLFF. The genes are TRBV28 and TRBJ1-4; 7 positions agree with TRBD1. This CDR3 has 15 residues. V shed 5 bases and J 4 bases; nucleotides not matched to a gene: 7. Germline assignment: CDR1 MDHEN and CDR2 SYDVKM.

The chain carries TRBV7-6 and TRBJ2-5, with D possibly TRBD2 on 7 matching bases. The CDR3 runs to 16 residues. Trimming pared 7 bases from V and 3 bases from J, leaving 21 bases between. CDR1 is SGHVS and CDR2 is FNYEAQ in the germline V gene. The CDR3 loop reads CASTPRVGAGEETQYF. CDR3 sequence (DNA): TGTGCCAGCACTCCGAGGGTGGGGGCGGGGGAAGAGACCCAGTACTTC.

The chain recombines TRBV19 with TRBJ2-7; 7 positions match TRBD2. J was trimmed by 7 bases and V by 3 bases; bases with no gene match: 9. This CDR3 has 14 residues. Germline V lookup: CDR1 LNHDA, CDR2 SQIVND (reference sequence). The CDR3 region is CASSIKSGVREQYF. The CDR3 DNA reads TGTGCCAGTAGTATCAAAAGCGGGGTTAGGGAGCAGTACTTC.

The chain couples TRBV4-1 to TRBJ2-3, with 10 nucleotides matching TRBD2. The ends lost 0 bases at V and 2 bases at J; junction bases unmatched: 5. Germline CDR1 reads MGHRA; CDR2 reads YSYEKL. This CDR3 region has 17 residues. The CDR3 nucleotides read TGCGCCAGCAGCCAAGATTTGAGCGGGAGGGTCACAGATACGCAGTATTTT. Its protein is CASSQDLSGRVTDTQYF.

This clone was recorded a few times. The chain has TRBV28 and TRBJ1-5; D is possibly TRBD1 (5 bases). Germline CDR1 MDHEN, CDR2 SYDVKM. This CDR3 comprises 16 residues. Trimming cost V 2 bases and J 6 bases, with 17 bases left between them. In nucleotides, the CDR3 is TGTGCCAGCAGTTTACGGACACCGGCCGGCCGTCAGCCCCAGCATTTT. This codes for CASSLRTPAGRQPQHF.

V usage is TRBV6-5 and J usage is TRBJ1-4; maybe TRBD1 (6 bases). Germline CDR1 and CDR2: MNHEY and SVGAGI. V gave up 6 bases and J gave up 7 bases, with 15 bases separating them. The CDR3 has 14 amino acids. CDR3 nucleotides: TGTGCCAGCAGCAGAGGGGGTCTGGGTGAAAAACTGTTTTTT. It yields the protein CASSRGGLGEKLFF.

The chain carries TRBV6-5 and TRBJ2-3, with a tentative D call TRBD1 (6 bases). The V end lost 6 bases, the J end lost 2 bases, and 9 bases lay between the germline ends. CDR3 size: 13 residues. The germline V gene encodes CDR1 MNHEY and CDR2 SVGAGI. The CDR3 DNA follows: TGTGCCAGCAGCCGGACAGTCACAGATACGCAGTATTTT. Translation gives CASSRTVTDTQYF.

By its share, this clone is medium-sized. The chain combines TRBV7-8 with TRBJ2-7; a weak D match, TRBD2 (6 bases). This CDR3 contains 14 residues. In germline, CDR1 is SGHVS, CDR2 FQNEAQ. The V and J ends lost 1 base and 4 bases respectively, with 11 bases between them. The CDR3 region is CASSLVQAGYEQYF. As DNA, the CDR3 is TGTGCCAGCAGCTTAGTACAGGCGGGGTACGAGCAGTACTTC.

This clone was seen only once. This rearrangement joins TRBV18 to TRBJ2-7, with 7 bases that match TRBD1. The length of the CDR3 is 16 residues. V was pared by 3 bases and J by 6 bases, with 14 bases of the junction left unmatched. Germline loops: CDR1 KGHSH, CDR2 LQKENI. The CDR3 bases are TGTGCCAGCTCACCGCTCCAGGGACAGCAAGGGTCCGAGCAGTACTTC. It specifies CASSPLQGQQGSEQYF.

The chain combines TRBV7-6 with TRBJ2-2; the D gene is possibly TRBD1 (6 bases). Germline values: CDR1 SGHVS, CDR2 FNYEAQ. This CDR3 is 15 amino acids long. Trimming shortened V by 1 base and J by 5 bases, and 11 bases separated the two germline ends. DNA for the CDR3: TGTGCCAGCAGCTTAGTCAGGGGCAGGACCGGGGAGCTGTTTTTT. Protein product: CASSLVRGRTGELFF.

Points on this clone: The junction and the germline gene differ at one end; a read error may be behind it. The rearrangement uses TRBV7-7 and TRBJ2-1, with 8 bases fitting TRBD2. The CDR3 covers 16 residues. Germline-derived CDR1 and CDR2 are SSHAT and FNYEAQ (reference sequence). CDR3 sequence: CASSSGAGGGYNEQFF. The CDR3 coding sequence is TGTGCTAGCAGCTCAGGCGCGGGGGGAGGGTACAATGAGCAGTTCTTC.

The CDR3 loop reads CASSLVPGSQQFF. CDR3 DNA: TGTGCCAGCAGCTTAGTCCCAGGGTCGCAGCAGTTCTTC. The V call is TRBV7-7, the J call TRBJ2-1; TRBD1 might be the D (5 bases). V was shortened by 1 base and J by 11 bases, with 12 bases between the two germline ends. The CDR3 totals 13 residues. Per the germline V gene, CDR1 is SSHAT and CDR2 is FNYEAQ (reference sequence).

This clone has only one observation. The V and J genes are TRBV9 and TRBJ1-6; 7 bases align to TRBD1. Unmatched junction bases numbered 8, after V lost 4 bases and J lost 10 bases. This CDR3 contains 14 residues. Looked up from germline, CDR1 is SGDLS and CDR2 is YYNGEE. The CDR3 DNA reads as TGTGCCAGCAGCCGGGCGACAGGGCACTCACCCCTCCACTTT. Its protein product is CASSRATGHSPLHF.

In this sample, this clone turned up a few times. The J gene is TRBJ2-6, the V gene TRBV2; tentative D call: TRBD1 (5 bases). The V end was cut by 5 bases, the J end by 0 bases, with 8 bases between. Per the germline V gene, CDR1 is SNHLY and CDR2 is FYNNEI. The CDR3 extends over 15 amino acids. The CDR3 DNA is TGTGCCAGCAGTCGCAGGGTCTCTGGGGCCAACGTCCTGACTTTC. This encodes CASSRRVSGANVLTF.

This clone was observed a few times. The CDR3 DNA sequence: TGTGCCAGCAGCCCTAACTACGAGCAGTACTTC. It is translated as CASSPNYEQYF. The chain employs TRBV7-9 and TRBJ2-7; D is unresolved. The germline V and J ends were trimmed by 5 bases and 3 bases, with 5 bases remaining between them. The CDR3 spans 11 residues. Per the germline V gene, CDR1 is SEHNR and CDR2 is FQNEAQ (reference sequence).

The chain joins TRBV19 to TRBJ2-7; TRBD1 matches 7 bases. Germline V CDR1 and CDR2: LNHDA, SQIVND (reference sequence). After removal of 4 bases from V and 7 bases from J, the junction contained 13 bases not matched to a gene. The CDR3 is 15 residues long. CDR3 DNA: TGTGCCAGTAGTAGAAGAGACAGGGATTCTGGGGAGCAGTACTTC. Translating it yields CASSRRDRDSGEQYF.

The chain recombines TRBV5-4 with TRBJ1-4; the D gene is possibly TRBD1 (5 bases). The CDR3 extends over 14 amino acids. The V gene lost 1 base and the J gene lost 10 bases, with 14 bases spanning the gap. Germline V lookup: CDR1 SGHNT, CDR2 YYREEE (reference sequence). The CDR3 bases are TGTGCCAGCAGCTTGACAGGTCAACGAGGAAAACTGTTTTTT. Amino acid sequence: CASSLTGQRGKLFF.

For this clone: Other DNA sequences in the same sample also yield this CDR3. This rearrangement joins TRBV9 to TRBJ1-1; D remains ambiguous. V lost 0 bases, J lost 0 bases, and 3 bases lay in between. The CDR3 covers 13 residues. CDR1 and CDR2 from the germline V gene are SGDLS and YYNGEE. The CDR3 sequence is CASSVAVNTEAFF. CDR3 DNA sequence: TGTGCCAGCAGCGTAGCGGTGAACACTGAAGCTTTCTTT.

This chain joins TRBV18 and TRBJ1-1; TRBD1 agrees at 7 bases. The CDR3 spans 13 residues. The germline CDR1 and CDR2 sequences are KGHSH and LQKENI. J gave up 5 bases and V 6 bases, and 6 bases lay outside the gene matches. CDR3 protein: CASSPTGRTEAFF. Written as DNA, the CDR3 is TGTGCCAGCTCCCCGACAGGGAGGACTGAAGCTTTCTTT. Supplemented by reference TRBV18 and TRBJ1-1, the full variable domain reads NAGVMQNPRHLVRRRGQEARLRCSPMKGHSHVYWYRQLPEEGLKFMVYLQKENIIDESGMPKERFSAEFPKEGPSILRIQQVVRGDSAAYFCASSPTGRTEAFFGQGTRLTVV.

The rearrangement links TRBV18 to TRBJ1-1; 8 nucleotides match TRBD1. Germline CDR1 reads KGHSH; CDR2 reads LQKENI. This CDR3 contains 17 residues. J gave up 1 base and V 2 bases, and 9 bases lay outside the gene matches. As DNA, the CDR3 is TGTGCCAGCTCACCATGGGGGACAGGACTTTCGAACACTGAAGCTTTCTTT. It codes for CASSPWGTGLSNTEAFF.

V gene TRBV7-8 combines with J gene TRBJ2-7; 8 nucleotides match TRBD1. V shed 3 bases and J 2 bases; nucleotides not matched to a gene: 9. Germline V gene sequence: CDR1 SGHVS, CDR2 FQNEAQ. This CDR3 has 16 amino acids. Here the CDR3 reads CASSLFRGQVAYEQYF. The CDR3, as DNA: TGTGCCAGCAGCTTGTTTAGGGGACAGGTGGCCTACGAGCAGTACTTC. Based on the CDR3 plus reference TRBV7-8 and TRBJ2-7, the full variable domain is GAGVSQSPRYKVAKRGQDVALRCDPISGHVSLFWYQQALGQGPEFLTYFQNEAQLDKSGLPSDRFFAERPEGSVSTLKIQRTQQEDSAVYLCASSLFRGQVAYEQYFGPGTRLTVT.